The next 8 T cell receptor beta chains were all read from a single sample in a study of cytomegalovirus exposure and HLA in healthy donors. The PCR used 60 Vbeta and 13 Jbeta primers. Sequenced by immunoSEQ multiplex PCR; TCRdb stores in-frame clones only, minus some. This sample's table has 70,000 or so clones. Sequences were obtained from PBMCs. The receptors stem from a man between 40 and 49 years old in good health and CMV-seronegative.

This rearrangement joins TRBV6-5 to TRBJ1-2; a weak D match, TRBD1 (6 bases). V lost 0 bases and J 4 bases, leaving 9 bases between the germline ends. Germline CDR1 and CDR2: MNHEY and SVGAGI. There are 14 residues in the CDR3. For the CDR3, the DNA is TGTGCCAGCAGTTACTCGAGGGGGACCTATGGCTACACCTTC. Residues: CASSYSRGTYGYTF.

Written as DNA, the CDR3 is TGTGCCAGCAGCGTCTCCGGGACAGGGTCTTTCGACGAGCAGTACTTC. Protein sequence: CASSVSGTGSFDEQYF. The chain uses TRBV7-2 and TRBJ2-7; 9 nucleotides align to TRBD1. The ends lost 5 bases at V and 5 bases at J; junction bases unmatched: 13. The CDR3 is 16 residues long. Germline assignment: CDR1 SGHTA and CDR2 FQGNSA.

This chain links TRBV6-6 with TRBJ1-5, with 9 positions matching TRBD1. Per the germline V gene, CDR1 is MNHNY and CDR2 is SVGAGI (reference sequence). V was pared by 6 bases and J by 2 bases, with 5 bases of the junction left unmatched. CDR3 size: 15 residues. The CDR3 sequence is CASRQTGGGNQPQHF. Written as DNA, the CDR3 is TGTGCCAGCAGACAAACAGGGGGCGGCAATCAGCCCCAGCATTTT.

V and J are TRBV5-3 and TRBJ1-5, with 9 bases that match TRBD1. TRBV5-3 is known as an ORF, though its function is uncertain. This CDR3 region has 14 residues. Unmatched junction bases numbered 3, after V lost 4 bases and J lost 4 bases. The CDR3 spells CARSDRGFNQPQHF. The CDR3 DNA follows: TGTGCCAGAAGCGACAGGGGGTTTAATCAGCCCCAGCATTTT.

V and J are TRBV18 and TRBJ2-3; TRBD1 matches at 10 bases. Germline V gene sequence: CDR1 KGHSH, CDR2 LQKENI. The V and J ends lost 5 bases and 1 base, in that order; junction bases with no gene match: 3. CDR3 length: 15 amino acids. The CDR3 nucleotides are TGTGCCAGCTCATCGGGACAGGGGCGCACAGATACGCAGTATTTT. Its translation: CASSSGQGRTDTQYF.

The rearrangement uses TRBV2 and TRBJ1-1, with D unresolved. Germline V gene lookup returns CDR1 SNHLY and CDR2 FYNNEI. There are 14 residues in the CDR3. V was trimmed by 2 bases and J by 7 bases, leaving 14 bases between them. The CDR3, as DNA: TGTGCCAGCAGTGAATCGGTAAGCTCCCGTGAAGCTTTCTTT. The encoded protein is CASSESVSSREAFF.

CDR3 sequence (DNA): TGTGCCAGCAGCTTGCCTCAGGGCTGGGAGCAGTACTTC. Its protein product is CASSLPQGWEQYF. The chain employs TRBV5-4 and TRBJ2-7, with a possible D match to TRBD1 (5 bases). Germline V gives CDR1 SGHNT, CDR2 YYREEE (reference sequence). CDR3 length equals 13 residues. Trimming shortened V by 1 base and J by 7 bases, and 12 bases separated the two germline ends. The whole variable domain, filled in from reference TRBV5-4 and TRBJ2-7, reads ETGVTQSPTHLIKTRGQQVTLRCSSQSGHNTVSWYQQALGQGPQFIFQYYREEENGRGNFPPRFSGLQFPNYSSELNVNALELDDSALYLCASSLPQGWEQYFGPGTRLTVT.

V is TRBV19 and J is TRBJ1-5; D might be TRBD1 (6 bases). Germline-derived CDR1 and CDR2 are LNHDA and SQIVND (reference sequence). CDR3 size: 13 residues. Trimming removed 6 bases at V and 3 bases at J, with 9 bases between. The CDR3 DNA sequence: TGTGCCAGTAGCAGGGGTTTCAATCAGCCCCAGCATTTT. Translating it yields CASSRGFNQPQHF.